The 16 T cell receptor beta chains below were found in one sample sequenced in a study of T cells in Graves' hyperthyroidism and ophthalmopathy. Using RNA transcripts as the source, TCR beta CDR3 regions were amplified. Using the HTBI primer set, a first-round RT-PCR was run on the TCR CDR3. A single record per CDR3 protein comes from TCRdb applying MiXCR to the multiplex PCR reads. Here the sample spans under 250,000 distinct CDR3 sequences, roughly 22% being singletons. Sequencing used blood. Source of these receptors: a woman between 35 and 50 years old with Graves' ophthalmopathy.

This chain links TRBV19 with TRBJ2-7; 7 bases align to TRBD2. CDR1 LNHDA and CDR2 SQIVND come from the germline V gene (reference sequence). Trimming at V came to 3 bases and at J to 2 bases, leaving 4 bases not matched to a gene. The CDR3 runs to 14 residues. This CDR3 is CASSIGTITYEQYF. CDR3 nucleotides: TGTGCCAGTAGTATTGGGACTATCACCTACGAGCAGTACTTC.

This clonotype appeared many times. The CDR3 region is CAWTIGGRDTGELFF. CDR3 nucleotide sequence: TGTGCCTGGACCATCGGGGGGAGGGACACCGGGGAGCTGTTTTTT. The chain couples TRBV30 to TRBJ2-2; 7 bases are a match to TRBD2. Germline values: CDR1 GTSNPN, CDR2 SVGIG (reference sequence). V shed 4 bases, J shed 3 bases, and the junction held 8 bases outside the gene matches. CDR3 length equals 15 residues.

In this sample, this clonotype turned up many times. The gene calls are TRBV7-2 and TRBJ1-2; TRBD1 matches at 8 bases. V was clipped by 5 bases and J by 8 bases; unmatched bases: 7. The CDR3 is made up of 13 amino acids. Per germline, CDR1 SGHTA and CDR2 FQGNSA. CDR3 in DNA: TGTGCCAGCAGCCCTCGGACAGGGCACGGCTACACCTTC. This encodes CASSPRTGHGYTF. The full variable domain, with the rest looked up from reference TRBV7-2 and TRBJ1-2, is GAGVSQSPSNKVTEKGKDVELRCDPISGHTALYWYRQSLGQGLEFLIYFQGNSAPDKSGLPSDRFSAERTGGSVSTLTIQRTQQEDSAVYLCASSPRTGHGYTFGSGTRLTVV.

This clonotype has at least ten counts. The chain combines TRBV29-1 with TRBJ1-5; D is ambiguous. V was trimmed by 5 bases and J by 1 base, leaving 9 bases between them. Germline V gene lookup returns CDR1 SQVTM and CDR2 ANQGSEA. This CDR3 comprises 13 residues. CDR3 residues: CSVSDGSNQPQHF. The CDR3 nucleotides read TGCAGCGTTAGCGACGGGAGCAATCAGCCCCAGCATTTT. The full variable domain, completed using reference TRBV29-1 and TRBJ1-5, is SAVISQKPSRDICQRGTSLTIQCQVDSQVTMMFWYRQQPGQSLTLIATANQGSEATYESGFVIDKFPISRPNLTFSTLTVSNMSPEDSSIYLCSVSDGSNQPQHFGDGTRLSIL.

The chain employs TRBV19 and TRBJ1-2, with TRBD1 matching over 11 bases. The CDR3 is 18 residues long. Germline CDR1 and CDR2: LNHDA and SQIVND (reference sequence). Trimming cost V 4 bases and J 3 bases; bases outside gene matches: 13. The CDR3 nucleotides read TGTGCCAGTAGTAGCCCCTTGGACAGGGGGCGGCAGGACTATGGCTACACCTTC. This sequence encodes CASSSPLDRGRQDYGYTF. Together with reference TRBV19 and TRBJ1-2, the CDR3 gives the full variable domain: DGGITQSPKYLFRKEGQNVTLSCEQNLNHDAMYWYRQDPGQGLRLIYYSQIVNDFQKGDIAEGYSVSREKKESFPLTVTSAQKNPTAFYLCASSSPLDRGRQDYGYTFGSGTRLTVV.

This clonotype was counted ten times or more. This chain connects TRBV6-1 to TRBJ1-1; D may be TRBD1 (6 bases). V gave up 0 bases and J gave up 3 bases, with 14 bases separating them. Germline V gene sequence: CDR1 MNHNS, CDR2 SASEGT. There are 16 residues in the CDR3. CDR3 DNA: TGTGCCAGCAGTGAAGCGCCACAGGGAGGATACACTGAAGCTTTCTTT. It encodes CASSEAPQGGYTEAFF.

This clonotype was observed at least ten times. The rearrangement uses TRBV6-5 and TRBJ1-6; D is uncertain. Germline V CDR1 and CDR2: MNHEY, SVGAGI. The length of the CDR3 is 16 residues. Trimming stripped 6 bases from V and 0 bases from J, with 12 bases between. The CDR3 nucleotides are TGTGCCAGCAGCGGCGTCGGGAGCTCCTATAATTCACCCCTCCACTTT. Protein product: CASSGVGSSYNSPLHF.

This clonotype was recorded at least ten times. The V call is TRBV12-5, the J call TRBJ1-2; 8 positions agree with TRBD1. The germline gives CDR1 LGHNT, CDR2 FRNRAP. V was clipped by 4 bases and J by 4 bases; unmatched bases: 5. The CDR3 runs 14 residues. CDR3 residues: CASGSDRALYGYTF. For the CDR3, the DNA is TGTGCTAGTGGTTCGGACAGGGCCCTCTATGGCTACACCTTC.

This clonotype was counted many times. The CDR3 region is CATSDSPALGTQYF. The CDR3 nucleotides are TGTGCCACCAGTGACTCGCCTGCGCTGGGGACCCAGTACTTC. The chain uses TRBV24-1 and TRBJ2-5; no reliable D call. The CDR3 has 14 residues. The V end was cut by 4 bases, the J end by 7 bases, with 15 bases between. The germline gives CDR1 KGHDR, CDR2 SFDVKD.

This clonotype was found many times. V usage is TRBV6-1 and J usage is TRBJ1-1; 7 bases are shared with TRBD1. The CDR3 has 14 amino acids. V gave up 5 bases and J gave up 1 base; unmatched junction bases: 4. CDR1 is MNHNS, CDR2 SASEGT, per germline. CDR3 DNA sequence: TGTGCCAGCAGTCCCGACAGGGCGAACACTGAAGCTTTCTTT. Translating gives CASSPDRANTEAFF.

The V and J genes are TRBV15 and TRBJ1-1; the D is unclear. Trimming removed 4 bases at V and 5 bases at J, with 11 bases between. This CDR3 is built from 13 residues. Germline lookup yields CDR1 LNHNV and CDR2 YYDKDF (reference sequence). The DNA of the CDR3 is TGTGCCACCAGCATATACCGGGAGACTGAAGCTTTCTTT. This encodes CATSIYRETEAFF.

This clonotype was seen a few times. The gene calls are TRBV6-1 and TRBJ1-1, with unresolved D. Germline lookup yields CDR1 MNHNS and CDR2 SASEGT. Trimming removed 2 bases at V and 4 bases at J, with 8 bases between. This CDR3 is 13 amino acids long. The DNA for the CDR3 is TGTGCCAGCAGTGAACATTTAGTCACTGAAGCTTTCTTT. Its protein product is CASSEHLVTEAFF.

The chain carries TRBV28 and TRBJ1-1; 7 bases are shared with TRBD1. With 5 bases clipped from V and 4 bases from J, the junction kept 10 bases outside the gene matches. CDR1 and CDR2 (germline): MDHEN, SYDVKM. The CDR3 extends over 15 amino acids. CDR3 region: CASSPTRGGITEAFF. CDR3 in DNA: TGTGCCAGCAGTCCTACCAGAGGGGGCATCACTGAAGCTTTCTTT.

This clonotype has only a few counts. The DNA for the CDR3 is TGTGCCAGCAGAAGGGACGGGCGGTACGAGACCCAGTACTTC. This encodes CASRRDGRYETQYF. The genes are TRBV27 and TRBJ2-5; D might be TRBD1 or TRBD2, each matching 5 bases. The germline V and J ends were trimmed by 6 bases and 5 bases, with 16 bases remaining between them. CDR1 is MNHEY, CDR2 SMNVEV, per germline (reference sequence). This CDR3 contains 14 residues.

In its sample, this clonotype was seen many times. This chain links TRBV20-1 with TRBJ2-7, with 10 bases fitting TRBD2. The V gene's germline CDR1 is DFQATT and CDR2 SNEGSKA (reference sequence). The CDR3 has 14 residues. The V segment lost 5 bases and the J segment 6 bases; nucleotides outside the gene matches: 10. CDR3 sequence reads: CSASRAGGPIEQYF. The CDR3 nucleotides are TGCAGTGCTTCCAGAGCGGGAGGGCCAATCGAGCAGTACTTC.

This chain joins TRBV12-3 or TRBV12-4 and TRBJ1-1, with a possible D match to TRBD1 (5 bases). The CDR3 totals 14 residues. Trimming removed 7 bases at V and 1 base at J, with 13 bases between. For the CDR3, the DNA is TGTGCCAGCACCATGACAGAGGGGAACACTGAAGCTTTCTTT. Protein sequence: CASTMTEGNTEAFF.